This paragraph covers one T cell receptor (beta chain) sequence. This sample was taken from a study of shared clonotypes between healthy human individuals. The CDR3 totals 15 residues. V dropped 4 bases and J dropped 0; count of bases not matched to a gene: 6. The germline V gene encodes CDR1 SGHVS and CDR2 FQNEAQ. Naive CD8 cells lacked CD45RO and underwent positive selection for CCR7, leaving out terminally differentiated effector memory CD45RA+ cells. Donors were healthy HIV-negative adults without recently reported acute infections or vaccinations. The deep-level immunoSEQ assay was used. Sequencing used immunoSEQ multiplex PCR; TCRdb keeps in-frame clones, though not all of them. The table includes just over 2,000,000 clones, about 94% detected once.

The chain carries TRBV7-8 and TRBJ2-7; the match to TRBD1 covers 7 bases. The sequence was collected from a man in his late teens or twenties in good health. Sequenced: naive CD8+ T cells sorted from blood. For the CDR3, the DNA is TGTGCCAGCAGCTCGGACAGGAGAACCTCCTACGAGCAGTACTTC. Translation gives CASSSDRRTSYEQYF.